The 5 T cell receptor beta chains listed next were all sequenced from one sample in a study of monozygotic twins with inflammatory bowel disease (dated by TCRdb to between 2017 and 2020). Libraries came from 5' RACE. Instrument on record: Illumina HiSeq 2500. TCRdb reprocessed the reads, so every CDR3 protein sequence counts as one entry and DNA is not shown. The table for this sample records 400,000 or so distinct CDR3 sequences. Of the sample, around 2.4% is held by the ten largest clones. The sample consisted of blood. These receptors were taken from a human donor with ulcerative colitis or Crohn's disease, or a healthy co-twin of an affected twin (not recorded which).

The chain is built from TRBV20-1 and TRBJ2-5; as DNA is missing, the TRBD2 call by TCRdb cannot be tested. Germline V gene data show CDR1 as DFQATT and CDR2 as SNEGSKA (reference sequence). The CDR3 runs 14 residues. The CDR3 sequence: CSATLAGVQETQYF.

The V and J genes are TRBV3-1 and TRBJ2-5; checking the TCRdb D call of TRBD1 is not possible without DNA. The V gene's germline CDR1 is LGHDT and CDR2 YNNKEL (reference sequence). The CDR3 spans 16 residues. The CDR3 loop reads CASSQRGAGMRETQYF.

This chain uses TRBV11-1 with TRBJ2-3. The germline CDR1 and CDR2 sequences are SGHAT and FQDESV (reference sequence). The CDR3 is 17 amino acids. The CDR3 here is CASSYESASLTTDTQYF.

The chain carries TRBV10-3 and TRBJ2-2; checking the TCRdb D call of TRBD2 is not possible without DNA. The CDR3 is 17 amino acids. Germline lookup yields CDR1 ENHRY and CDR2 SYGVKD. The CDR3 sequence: CAISEGRLAGNTGELFF.

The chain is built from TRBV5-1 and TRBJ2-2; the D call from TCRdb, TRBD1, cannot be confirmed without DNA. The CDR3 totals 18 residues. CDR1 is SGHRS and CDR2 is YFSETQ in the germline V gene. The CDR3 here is CASSFVRQGIGNTGELFF.